This T cell receptor beta chain was sequenced during a study of OX40 agonist ivuxolimab in advanced cancers. Broadly, across the study: Ivuxolimab was an agonistic, fully human IgG2 monoclonal antibody directed against OX40 (CD134), a costimulatory receptor. Intravenous ivuxolimab was administered to patients every 2 weeks at six dose levels: 0.01, 0.1, 0.3, 1.5, 3 and 10 mg/kg. Of the approximately 53 patients in dose escalation, about 20 had hepatocellular carcinoma, around 15 had melanoma, 9 had renal cell carcinoma and 9 had head and neck cancer. In the dose-escalation cohort, 75% to 90% of patients were male, and the mean age was around 65 years with a range of about 23 to 79. Prior anti-PD-1, anti-PD-L1 or anti-CTLA-4 therapy was permitted, and checkpoint inhibitors had been received by about 44% of dose-escalation patients. Partial responses were achieved by three dose-escalation patients, of whom one had hepatocellular carcinoma and two had cutaneous melanoma. Peripheral TCRbeta sequencing was intended to test whether TCR sequence diversity was altered and clonal T-cell expansion was caused by ivuxolimab. The monotherapy dose-escalation portion (N ≈ 50 patients) of the phase I ivuxolimab trial is reported in the paper.

Results and caveats for the whole study, not just this receptor: Low levels of normalized T-cell clonal expansion were also seen in some patients who did not respond. Which antigens the clonally expanded peripheral T cells were specific for was not determined. After ivuxolimab, CD8+ T cells had more expanded clones than CD4+ T cells on average. Clonal expansion of both CD4+ and CD8+ blood T cells was observed from baseline to week 6 at doses 0.1 to 3.0 mg/kg. Partial responders in the 0.1-3.0 mg/kg groups had among the lowest normalized peripheral clonal expansion, especially among CD8+ T cells.

The germline V gene specifies LGHNA as CDR1 and YSLEER as CDR2. Ends trimmed: V by 0 bases, J by 4 bases; bases unmatched to a gene: 9. The CDR3 goes from the cysteine to the phenylalanine over 17 residues. The CDR3 DNA has 51 bases and is translated from base 1. As to this clone: Its antigen is unknown. The record has no base qualities; no much larger clone is one base away.

Genomic DNA was isolated from the sorted cells so that the TCRbeta CDR3 region could be sequenced. The immunoSEQ Assay was used to sequence the TCRbeta CDR3 regions. TCRdb carries this immuneACCESS record with in-frame sequences only. Its versions omit some clonotypes, under half of them owing to an unresolved V gene in the studies checked, with the rest unexplained. This sample holds about 77,000 clones; around 88% were observed only once. The ten largest clones capture 0.76% of the sample. Patients with a history of autoimmune disease or receiving systemic immunosuppression were excluded from the trial. Peripheral blood for TCR sequencing was drawn from every dose cohort at baseline, at cycle 4 day 1 and at cycle 7 day 1. The samples were drawn from a first-in-human, open-label, multicenter phase I dose-escalation trial of ivuxolimab. Adults with locally advanced or metastatic melanoma, renal cell carcinoma, hepatocellular carcinoma or head and neck squamous cell carcinoma were enrolled in the trial. Before TCR sequencing, CD4+ T cells and CD8+ T cells from peripheral blood were sorted into separate populations.

Recombination joined TRBV4-3 with TRBJ2-3; 8 junctional bases match TRBD2. Sequencing was performed on CD4+ or CD8+ T cells sorted from blood, taken in a trial of the OX40 agonist ivuxolimab. This receptor was obtained from an adult with an advanced solid tumor such as melanoma, head and neck, liver or kidney cancer. DNA sequence: TGCGCCAGCAGCCAAGATGTGTTCAGCGGGAGTGCAGATACGCAGTATTTT. Its translation is CASSQDVFSGSADTQYF.